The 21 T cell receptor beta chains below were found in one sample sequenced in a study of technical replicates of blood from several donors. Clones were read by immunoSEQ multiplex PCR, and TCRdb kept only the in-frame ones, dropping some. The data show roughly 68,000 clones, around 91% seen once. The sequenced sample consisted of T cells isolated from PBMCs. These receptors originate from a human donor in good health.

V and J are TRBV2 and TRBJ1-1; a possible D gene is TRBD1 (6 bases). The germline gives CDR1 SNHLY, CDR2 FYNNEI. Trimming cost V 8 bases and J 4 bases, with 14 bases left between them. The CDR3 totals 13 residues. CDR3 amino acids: CASGRGGGTEAFF. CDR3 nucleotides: TGTGCCAGCGGGAGGGGGGGCGGCACTGAAGCTTTCTTT.

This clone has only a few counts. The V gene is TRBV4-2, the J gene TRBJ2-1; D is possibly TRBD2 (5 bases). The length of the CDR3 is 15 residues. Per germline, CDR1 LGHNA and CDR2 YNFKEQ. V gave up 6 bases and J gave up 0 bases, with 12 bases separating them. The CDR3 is CASSPVASSYNEQFF. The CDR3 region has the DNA TGTGCCAGCAGTCCCGTAGCGAGCTCCTACAATGAGCAGTTCTTC.

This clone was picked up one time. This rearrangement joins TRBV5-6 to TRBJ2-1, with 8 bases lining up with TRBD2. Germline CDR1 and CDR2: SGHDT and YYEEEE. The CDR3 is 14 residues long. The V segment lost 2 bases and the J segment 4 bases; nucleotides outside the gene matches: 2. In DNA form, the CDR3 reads TGTGCCAGCAGCTTAGGACTAGCTTACAATGAGCAGTTCTTC. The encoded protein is CASSLGLAYNEQFF.

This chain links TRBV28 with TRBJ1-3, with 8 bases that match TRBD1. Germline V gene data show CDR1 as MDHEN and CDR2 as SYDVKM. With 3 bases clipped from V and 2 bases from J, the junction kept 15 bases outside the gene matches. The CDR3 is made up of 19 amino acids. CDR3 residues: CASSFFRAGGASPGNTIYF. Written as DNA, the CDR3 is TGTGCCAGCAGTTTCTTTAGGGCAGGGGGCGCTTCACCTGGAAACACCATATATTTT.

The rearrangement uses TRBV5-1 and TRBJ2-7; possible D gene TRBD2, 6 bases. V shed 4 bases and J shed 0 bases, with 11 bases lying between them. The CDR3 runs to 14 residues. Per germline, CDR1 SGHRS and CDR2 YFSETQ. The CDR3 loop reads CASSPNGGSYEQYF. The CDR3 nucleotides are TGCGCCAGCAGCCCGAACGGGGGCTCCTACGAGCAGTACTTC.

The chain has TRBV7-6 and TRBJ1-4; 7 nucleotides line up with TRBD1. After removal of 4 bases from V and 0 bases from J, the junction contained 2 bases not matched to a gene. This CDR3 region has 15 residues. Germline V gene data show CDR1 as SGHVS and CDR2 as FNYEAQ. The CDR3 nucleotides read TGTGCCAGCAGCTACGACAGGGCAACTAATGAAAAACTGTTTTTT. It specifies CASSYDRATNEKLFF. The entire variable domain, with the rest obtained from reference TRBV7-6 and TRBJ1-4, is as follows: GAGVSQSPRYKVTKRGQDVALRCDPISGHVSLYWYRQALGQGPEFLTYFNYEAQQDKSGLPNDRFSAERPEGSISTLTIQRTEQRDSAMYRCASSYDRATNEKLFFGSGTQLSVL.

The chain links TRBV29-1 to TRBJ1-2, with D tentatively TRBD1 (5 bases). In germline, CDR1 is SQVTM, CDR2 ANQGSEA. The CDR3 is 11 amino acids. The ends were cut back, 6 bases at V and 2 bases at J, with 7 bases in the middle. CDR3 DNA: TGCAGCGTCCAGGGAAACTATGGCTACACCTTC. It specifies CSVQGNYGYTF.

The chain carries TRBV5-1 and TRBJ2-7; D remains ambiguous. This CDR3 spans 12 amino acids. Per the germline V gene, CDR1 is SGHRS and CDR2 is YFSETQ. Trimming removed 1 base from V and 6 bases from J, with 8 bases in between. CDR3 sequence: CASSLWPGEQYF. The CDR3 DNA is TGCGCCAGCAGCTTGTGGCCGGGCGAGCAGTACTTC.

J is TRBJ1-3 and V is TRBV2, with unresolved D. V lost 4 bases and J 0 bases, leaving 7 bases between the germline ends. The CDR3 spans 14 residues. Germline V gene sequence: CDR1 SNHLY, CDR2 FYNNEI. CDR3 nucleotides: TGTGCCAGCAGTGGCGGGAACTCTGGAAACACCATATATTTT. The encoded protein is CASSGGNSGNTIYF.

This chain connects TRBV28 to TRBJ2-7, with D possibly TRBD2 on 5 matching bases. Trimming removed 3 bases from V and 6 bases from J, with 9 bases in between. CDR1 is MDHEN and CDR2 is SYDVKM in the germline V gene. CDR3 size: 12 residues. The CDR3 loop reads CASSLRAPEQYF. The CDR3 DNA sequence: TGTGCCAGCAGTTTGAGGGCCCCCGAGCAGTACTTC. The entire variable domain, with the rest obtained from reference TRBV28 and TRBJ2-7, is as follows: DVKVTQSSRYLVKRTGEKVFLECVQDMDHENMFWYRQDPGLGLRLIYFSYDVKMKEKGDIPEGYSVSREKKERFSLILESASTNQTSMYLCASSLRAPEQYFGPGTRLTVT.

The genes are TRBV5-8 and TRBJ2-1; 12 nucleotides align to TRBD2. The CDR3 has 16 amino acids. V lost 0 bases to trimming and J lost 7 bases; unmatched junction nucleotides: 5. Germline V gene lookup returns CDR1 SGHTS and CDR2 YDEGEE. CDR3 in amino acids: CASSLGLAGAENEQFF. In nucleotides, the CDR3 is TGTGCCAGCAGCTTGGGACTAGCGGGAGCAGAAAATGAGCAGTTCTTC.

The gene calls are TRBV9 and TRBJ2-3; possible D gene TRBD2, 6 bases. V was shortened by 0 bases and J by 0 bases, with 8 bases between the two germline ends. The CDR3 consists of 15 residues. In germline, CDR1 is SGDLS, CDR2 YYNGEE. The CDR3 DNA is TGTGCCAGCAGCGTAGTAGGGACTAGCACAGATACGCAGTATTTT. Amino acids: CASSVVGTSTDTQYF.

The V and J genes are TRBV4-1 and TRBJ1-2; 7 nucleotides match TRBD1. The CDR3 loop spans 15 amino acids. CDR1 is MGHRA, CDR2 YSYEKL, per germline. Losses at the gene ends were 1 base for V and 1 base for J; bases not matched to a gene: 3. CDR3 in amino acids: CASSQVHRGNYGYTF. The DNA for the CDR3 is TGCGCCAGCAGCCAAGTTCACAGGGGTAACTATGGCTACACCTTC.

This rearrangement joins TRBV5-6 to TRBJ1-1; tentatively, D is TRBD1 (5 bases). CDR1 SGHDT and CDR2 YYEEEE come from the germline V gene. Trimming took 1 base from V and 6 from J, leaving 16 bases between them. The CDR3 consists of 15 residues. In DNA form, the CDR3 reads TGTGCCAGCAGCTTGCCCTCCAGGGCCAGGCCTGAAGCTTTCTTT. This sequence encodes CASSLPSRARPEAFF.

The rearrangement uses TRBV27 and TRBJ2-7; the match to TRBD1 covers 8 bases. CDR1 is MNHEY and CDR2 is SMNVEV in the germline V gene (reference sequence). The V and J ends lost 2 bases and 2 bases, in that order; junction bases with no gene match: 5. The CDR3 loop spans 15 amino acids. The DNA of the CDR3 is TGTGCCAGCAGTTTACGGGGGACAGGACCCTACGAGCAGTACTTC. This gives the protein CASSLRGTGPYEQYF.

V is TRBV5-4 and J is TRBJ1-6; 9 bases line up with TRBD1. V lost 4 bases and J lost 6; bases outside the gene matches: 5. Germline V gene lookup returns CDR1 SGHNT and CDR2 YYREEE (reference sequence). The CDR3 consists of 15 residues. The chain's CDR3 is CASSVDRGSNSPLHF. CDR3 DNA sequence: TGTGCCAGCAGCGTAGACAGGGGGAGTAATTCACCCCTCCACTTT.

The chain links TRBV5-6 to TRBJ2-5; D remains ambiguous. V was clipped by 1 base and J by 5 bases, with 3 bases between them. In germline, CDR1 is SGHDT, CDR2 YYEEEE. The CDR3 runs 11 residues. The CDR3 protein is CASSLSETQYF. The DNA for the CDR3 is TGTGCCAGCAGCTTGTCGGAGACCCAGTACTTC.

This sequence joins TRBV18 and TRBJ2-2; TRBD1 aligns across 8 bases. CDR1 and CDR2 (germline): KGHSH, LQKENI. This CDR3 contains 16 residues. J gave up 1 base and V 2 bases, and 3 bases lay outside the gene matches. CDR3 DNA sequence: TGTGCCAGCTCACCAAGAACAGGGGGGAACACCGGGGAGCTGTTTTTT. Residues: CASSPRTGGNTGELFF.

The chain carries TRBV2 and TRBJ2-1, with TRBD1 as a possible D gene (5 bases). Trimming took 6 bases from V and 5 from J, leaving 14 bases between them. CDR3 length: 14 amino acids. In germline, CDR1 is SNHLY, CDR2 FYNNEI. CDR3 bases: TGTGCCAGCAGCGACAGCATATACGACAATGAGCAGTTCTTC. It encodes CASSDSIYDNEQFF.

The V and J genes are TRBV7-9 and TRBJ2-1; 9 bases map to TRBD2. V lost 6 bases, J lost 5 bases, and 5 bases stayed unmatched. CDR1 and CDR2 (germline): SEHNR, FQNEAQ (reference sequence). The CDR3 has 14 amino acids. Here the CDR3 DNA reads TGTGCCAGCAGGAAAGCGGGAGGAGACAATGAGCAGTTCTTC. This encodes CASRKAGGDNEQFF.

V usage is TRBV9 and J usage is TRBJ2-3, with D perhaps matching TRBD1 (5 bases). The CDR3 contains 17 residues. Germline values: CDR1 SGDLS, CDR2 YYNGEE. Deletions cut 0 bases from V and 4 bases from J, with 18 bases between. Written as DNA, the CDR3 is TGTGCCAGCAGCGTAGCTTCTTTTGGGGCTGAGGCAGATACGCAGTATTTT. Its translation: CASSVASFGAEADTQYF.